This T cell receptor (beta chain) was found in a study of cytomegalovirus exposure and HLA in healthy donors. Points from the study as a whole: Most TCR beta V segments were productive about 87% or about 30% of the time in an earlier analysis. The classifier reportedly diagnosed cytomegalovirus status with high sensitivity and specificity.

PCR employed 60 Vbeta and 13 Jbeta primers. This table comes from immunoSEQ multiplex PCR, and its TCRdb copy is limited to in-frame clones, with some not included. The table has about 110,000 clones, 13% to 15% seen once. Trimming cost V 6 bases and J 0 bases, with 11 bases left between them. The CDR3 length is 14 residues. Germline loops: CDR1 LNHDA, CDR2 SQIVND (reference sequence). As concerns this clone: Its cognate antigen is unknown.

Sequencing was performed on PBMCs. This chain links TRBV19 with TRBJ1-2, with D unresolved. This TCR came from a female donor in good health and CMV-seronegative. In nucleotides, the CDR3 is TGTGCCAGTAGCCCCCTAGGATCTAACTATGGCTACACCTTC. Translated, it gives CASSPLGSNYGYTF.